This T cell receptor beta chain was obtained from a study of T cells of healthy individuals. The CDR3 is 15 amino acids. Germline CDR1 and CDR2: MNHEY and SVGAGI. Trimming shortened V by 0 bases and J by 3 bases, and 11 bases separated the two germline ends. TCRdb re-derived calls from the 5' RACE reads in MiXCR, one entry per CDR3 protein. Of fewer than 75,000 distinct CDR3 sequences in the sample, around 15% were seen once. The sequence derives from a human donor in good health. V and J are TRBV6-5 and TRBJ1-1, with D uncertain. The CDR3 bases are TGTGCCAGCAGTTACTCGTTAGGGAGGGACACTGAAGCTTTCTTT. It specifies CASSYSLGRDTEAFF.